A selection of T cell receptor beta chains follows, all from one sample in a study of neurological immune-mediated disorders. TCRdb re-called the 5' RACE reads with MiXCR, one entry per CDR3 protein. This sample yields under 70,000 distinct CDR3 sequences, of which less than 5.5% are seen a single time; approximately 3% belongs to the top ten. Sequencing was done on a sample of PBMCs. These receptors originate from a woman in her thirties with multiple sclerosis. Both conserved end residues are part of each CDR3. The D gene is left open where the match is weak. Clone size is stated in some rows and not others, as once, few, many or a class when expanded.

clone_size: many
d_call: NA
v_call: TRBV3-1
j_call: TRBJ2-1
cdr3_aa: CASSQGGTSVQFF
cdr3_nt: TGTGCCAGCAGCCAAGGGGGCACCTCAGTGCAGTTCTTC

clone_size: many
d_call: NA
v_call: TRBV10-1
j_call: TRBJ2-3
cdr3_aa: CASSESGRSTDTQYF
cdr3_nt: TGCGCCAGCAGTGAGTCCGGACGGAGCACAGATACGCAGTATTTT

clone_size: few
d_call: NA
v_call: TRBV11-3
j_call: TRBJ2-7
cdr3_aa: CASSPSGSREQYF
cdr3_nt: TGTGCCAGCAGCCCTTCGGGCTCGCGGGAGCAGTACTTC

clone_size: NA
d_call: NA
v_call: TRBV12-3/TRBV12-4
j_call: TRBJ2-5
cdr3_aa: CASSFRAAGGETQYF
cdr3_nt: TGTGCCAGCAGTTTTAGGGCAGCTGGTGGGGAGACCCAGTACTTC

clone_size: few
d_call: NA
v_call: TRBV20-1
j_call: TRBJ1-1
cdr3_aa: CSAVRLSNTEAFF
cdr3_nt: TGCAGTGCCGTTAGGCTCTCTAACACTGAAGCTTTCTTT

clone_size: NA
d_call: NA
v_call: TRBV18
j_call: TRBJ2-7
cdr3_aa: CASSPPGKNYEQYF
cdr3_nt: TGTGCCAGCTCTCCCCCGGGGAAGAACTACGAGCAGTACTTC

clone_size: many
d_call: NA
v_call: TRBV4-1
j_call: TRBJ2-1
cdr3_aa: CASSQTWADNEQFF
cdr3_nt: TGCGCCAGCAGCCAAACGTGGGCAGACAATGAGCAGTTCTTC

clone_size: many
d_call: TRBD2
v_call: TRBV20-1
j_call: TRBJ2-3
cdr3_aa: CSAGGASGGARTDTQYF
cdr3_nt: TGCAGTGCCGGAGGGGCTAGCGGGGGGGCCCGGACAGATACGCAGTATTTT

clone_size: few
d_call: TRBD1
v_call: TRBV24-1
j_call: TRBJ1-1
cdr3_aa: CATSDTGGAGEAFF
cdr3_nt: TGTGCCACCAGTGATACAGGGGGCGCAGGTGAAGCTTTCTTT

clone_size: NA
d_call: TRBD2
v_call: TRBV6-7
j_call: TRBJ2-7
cdr3_aa: CASRRQSGASYEQYF
cdr3_nt: TGTGCCAGCAGGAGACAGAGCGGGGCCAGCTACGAGCAGTACTTC

clone_size: many
d_call: TRBD1
v_call: TRBV9
j_call: TRBJ1-1
cdr3_aa: CASSVSASQGAEAFF
cdr3_nt: TGTGCCAGCAGCGTAAGTGCCTCCCAGGGGGCTGAAGCTTTCTTT

clone_size: NA
d_call: NA
v_call: TRBV13
j_call: TRBJ1-3
cdr3_aa: CASSRNRPSSGNTIYF
cdr3_nt: TGTGCCAGCAGCAGAAACAGACCCAGCTCTGGAAACACCATATATTTT

clone_size: many
d_call: NA
v_call: TRBV6-5
j_call: TRBJ1-2
cdr3_aa: CASSWSNFNYGYTF
cdr3_nt: TGTGCCAGCAGTTGGAGTAACTTTAACTATGGCTACACCTTC

clone_size: many
d_call: TRBD1
v_call: TRBV2
j_call: TRBJ1-1
cdr3_aa: CASSWGQMYNTEAFF
cdr3_nt: TGTGCCAGCAGTTGGGGACAGATGTACAACACTGAAGCTTTCTTT

clone_size: many
d_call: NA
v_call: TRBV7-2
j_call: TRBJ2-7
cdr3_aa: CASSLAQAVLYEQYF
cdr3_nt: TGTGCCAGCAGCTTAGCGCAGGCCGTGCTCTACGAGCAGTACTTC

clone_size: many
d_call: NA
v_call: TRBV7-9
j_call: TRBJ1-1
cdr3_aa: CASSLDTPEAFF
cdr3_nt: TGTGCCAGCAGCCTAGACACACCCGAAGCTTTCTTT

clone_size: many
d_call: NA
v_call: TRBV20-1
j_call: TRBJ1-4
cdr3_aa: CSASPVEGEKLFF
cdr3_nt: TGCAGTGCTAGCCCGGTGGAGGGTGAAAAACTGTTTTTT

clone_size: many
d_call: TRBD1
v_call: TRBV5-1
j_call: TRBJ1-1
cdr3_aa: CASSNLQGAGTEAFF
cdr3_nt: TGCGCCAGCAGTAACTTACAGGGGGCTGGTACTGAAGCTTTCTTT

clone_size: many
d_call: TRBD1
v_call: TRBV5-1
j_call: TRBJ1-1
cdr3_aa: CASSIGTGNRVDAFF
cdr3_nt: TGCGCCAGCAGCATAGGGACAGGGAATCGGGTAGACGCTTTCTTT

clone_size: many
d_call: TRBD2
v_call: TRBV20-1
j_call: TRBJ2-7
cdr3_aa: CSAPGLAGYEQYF
cdr3_nt: TGCAGTGCACCGGGACTAGCGGGGTACGAGCAGTACTTC

clone_size: NA
d_call: TRBD1
v_call: TRBV15
j_call: TRBJ2-2
cdr3_aa: CATSREVGTGWTGELFF
cdr3_nt: TGTGCCACCAGCAGAGAGGTCGGGACAGGGTGGACCGGGGAGCTGTTTTTT

clone_size: many
d_call: TRBD2
v_call: TRBV10-1
j_call: TRBJ2-3
cdr3_aa: CASSVSGATDTQYF
cdr3_nt: TGCGCCAGCAGTGTGAGCGGGGCTACAGATACGCAGTATTTT

clone_size: many
d_call: NA
v_call: TRBV20-1
j_call: TRBJ2-1
cdr3_aa: CSAVGGVWGARSYNEQFF
cdr3_nt: TGCAGTGCTGTCGGTGGTGTCTGGGGGGCCAGATCCTACAATGAGCAGTTCTTC

clone_size: NA
d_call: NA
v_call: TRBV12-3/TRBV12-4
j_call: TRBJ1-4
cdr3_aa: CASSMPGTGDEKLFF
cdr3_nt: TGTGCCAGCAGCATGCCGGGCACCGGAGATGAAAAACTGTTTTTT

clone_size: many
d_call: TRBD1
v_call: TRBV5-1
j_call: TRBJ1-2
cdr3_aa: CASSLSGGNYGYTF
cdr3_nt: TGCGCCAGCAGCTTGTCAGGGGGCAATTATGGCTACACCTTC

clone_size: NA
d_call: NA
v_call: TRBV5-1
j_call: TRBJ2-2
cdr3_aa: CASSLLQGPGTGELFF
cdr3_nt: TGCGCCAGCAGCTTATTACAGGGTCCGGGCACCGGGGAGCTGTTTTTT

clone_size: many
d_call: NA
v_call: TRBV20-1
j_call: TRBJ2-3
cdr3_aa: CSARPVSKADTQYF
cdr3_nt: TGCAGTGCTAGACCGGTTAGCAAGGCAGATACGCAGTATTTT

clone_size: few
d_call: NA
v_call: TRBV28
j_call: TRBJ1-5
cdr3_aa: CASNRPDRNQPQNF
cdr3_nt: TGTGCCAGCAACCGCCCAGATAGAAATCAGCCCCAGAATTTT

clone_size: few
d_call: TRBD1
v_call: TRBV5-4
j_call: TRBJ1-1
cdr3_aa: CASSLAARQGAAEAFF
cdr3_nt: TGTGCCAGCAGCTTGGCCGCTCGACAGGGGGCAGCTGAAGCTTTCTTT

clone_size: many
d_call: NA
v_call: TRBV7-8
j_call: TRBJ2-1
cdr3_aa: CASTVPGTQGNEQFF
cdr3_nt: TGTGCCAGCACCGTTCCCGGGACTCAAGGCAATGAGCAGTTCTTC

clone_size: many
d_call: NA
v_call: TRBV10-1
j_call: TRBJ2-2
cdr3_aa: CASSEPGATNTGELFF
cdr3_nt: TGCGCCAGCAGTGAGCCAGGGGCGACGAACACCGGGGAGCTGTTTTTT

clone_size: many
d_call: NA
v_call: TRBV5-1
j_call: TRBJ1-4
cdr3_aa: CASSLQATNEKLFF
cdr3_nt: TGCGCCAGCAGCCTTCAAGCAACTAATGAAAAACTGTTTTTT

clone_size: many
d_call: NA
v_call: TRBV12-3/TRBV12-4
j_call: TRBJ2-7
cdr3_aa: CASSGGSSYEQYF
cdr3_nt: TGTGCCAGCAGTGGGGGCTCCTCCTACGAGCAGTACTTC

clone_size: many
d_call: NA
v_call: TRBV20-1
j_call: TRBJ2-7
cdr3_aa: CSASDSSYEQYF
cdr3_nt: TGCAGTGCTAGTGACAGCTCCTACGAGCAGTACTTC

clone_size: many
d_call: NA
v_call: TRBV5-5
j_call: TRBJ1-1
cdr3_aa: CASSLGPGTEAFF
cdr3_nt: TGTGCCAGCAGCTTGGGGCCTGGGACTGAAGCTTTCTTT

clone_size: many
d_call: TRBD2
v_call: TRBV20-1
j_call: TRBJ2-3
cdr3_aa: CSARAPGLAGWEDTQYF
cdr3_nt: TGCAGTGCTAGAGCACCCGGACTAGCGGGGTGGGAAGATACGCAGTATTTT

clone_size: few
d_call: TRBD1
v_call: TRBV5-1
j_call: TRBJ2-1
cdr3_aa: CASSLQGADNEQFF
cdr3_nt: TGCGCCAGCAGCCTCCAGGGGGCCGACAATGAGCAGTTCTTC

clone_size: many
d_call: NA
v_call: TRBV20-1
j_call: TRBJ1-5
cdr3_aa: CSAREYREPGPQHF
cdr3_nt: TGCAGTGCTAGAGAATACAGGGAGCCCGGGCCCCAGCATTTT

clone_size: many
d_call: NA
v_call: TRBV28
j_call: TRBJ1-2
cdr3_aa: CASRGFDTANYGYTF
cdr3_nt: TGTGCCAGCAGGGGCTTTGATACCGCTAACTATGGCTACACCTTC

clone_size: few
d_call: TRBD1
v_call: TRBV2
j_call: TRBJ1-2
cdr3_aa: CASRAGTENYGYTF
cdr3_nt: TGTGCCAGCAGAGCCGGGACAGAGAACTATGGCTACACCTTC